This is a list of T cell receptor beta chains from one sample in a study of blood T cell repertoires in COVID-19. Libraries were prepared by immunoSEQ multiplex PCR; TCRdb keeps only in-frame clonotypes and omits some of them. The sample contains some 160,000 clones, around nine tenths of which appear only once. Sequencing input: peripheral blood. All receptors derive from a man aged 50-60 years who had recovered from COVID-19. CDR3s leave out the opening cysteine and the closing phenylalanine or tryptophan. The D gene is left open where the match is weak.

TRBV5-4	-	ASSPRTARETQY
TRBV7-8	-	ASSHGTGELF
TRBV5-1	-	ASSLSGQGVDYGYT
TRBV2	TRBD1	ASRTGTGLRGAF
TRBV29-1	-	SVEVGGGTEAF
TRBV5-6	-	ASRLGRSVRYEQY
TRBV7-3	-	ASSVNTDTEAF
TRBV9	TRBD2	ASSFRVPGLAGGSTDTQY
TRBV6-5	-	ASRAGGSGANVLT
TRBV5-4	TRBD1	ASSIPSTGGAYNEQF
TRBV7-3	-	ASSLLSGSYGYT
TRBV3-1/TRBV3-2	TRBD2	ASSLLGSGGRAATQY
TRBV7-9	TRBD1	ASSFSGTANEQY
TRBV19	-	ASSMAGVITGELF
TRBV6-5	TRBD1	ASLRGTGVNTEAF
TRBV5-4	TRBD2	ASSLELAGGPRELF
TRBV18	-	ASSPKEGGYT
TRBV20-1	-	SASVSYGYT
TRBV15	TRBD1	ATSVKTRQGGTDTQY
TRBV19	-	ASSIQGSPYNEQF
TRBV6-2/TRBV6-3	TRBD2	ASSLAGGPSGELF
TRBV12-5	-	ASGLTEVGELF
TRBV19	-	ASSYRAGANTEAF
TRBV21-1	-	ASPHQGQASYEQY
TRBV30	TRBD1	AWGGQHQETQY
TRBV6-6	TRBD2	ASRRSGGPSYEQY
TRBV6-2/TRBV6-3	TRBD1	ASSSPGQGRSSSYEQY
TRBV11-2	-	ASSLPDRLGYT
TRBV5-4	-	ASSLVKADGYT
TRBV6-5	-	ASIHNYEQY
TRBV4-1	TRBD1	ASSHPGQGMNTEAF
TRBV7-8	-	ASSLVGAYEQY
TRBV28	TRBD1	ASSRRDRGSRQPQH
TRBV6-6	-	ASSYRQVNTGELF
TRBV5-6	-	ASSLVWGASYEQY
TRBV25-1	-	ASSGGFEAF
TRBV21-1	-	ASSVRTSGRGYEQY
TRBV5-1	TRBD2	ASSPPRGGRGDTQY
TRBV5-1	TRBD1	ASTRNRIGGDGELF
TRBV4-1	TRBD1	ASSPGQGGSPDTQY
TRBV4-1	TRBD1	ASSQESNIGQGTTYEQY
TRBV28	-	ASSPDYPVQF
TRBV6-2/TRBV6-3	-	ASSPPTGNTEAF